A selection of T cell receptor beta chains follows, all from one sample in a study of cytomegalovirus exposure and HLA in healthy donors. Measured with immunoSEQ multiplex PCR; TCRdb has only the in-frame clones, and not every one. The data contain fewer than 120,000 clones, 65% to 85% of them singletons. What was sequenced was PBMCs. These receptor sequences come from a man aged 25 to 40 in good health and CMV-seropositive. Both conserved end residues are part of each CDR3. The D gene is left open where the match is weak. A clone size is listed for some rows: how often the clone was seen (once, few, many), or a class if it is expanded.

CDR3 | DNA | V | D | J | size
CASSPGVLIVREQYF | TGTGCCAGTAGTCCCGGAGTTTTAATCGTAAGGGAGCAGTACTTC | TRBV19 | . | TRBJ2-7 | .
CASSPGQEGTYEQYF | TGCGCCAGCAGCCCAGGACAGGAGGGGACCTACGAGCAGTACTTC | TRBV5-1 | . | TRBJ2-7 | .
CASSSTRRGDYGYTF | TGTGCCAGCAGCAGTACCAGACGGGGAGACTATGGCTACACCTTC | TRBV6-5 | . | TRBJ1-2 | .
CASSLNKNTEAFF | TGTGCCAGCAGCTTAAACAAGAACACTGAAGCTTTCTTT | TRBV7-2 | . | TRBJ1-1 | .
CASSVGHPDTIYF | TGTGCCAGCAGCGTAGGACACCCCGACACCATATATTTT | TRBV9 | . | TRBJ1-3 | .
CASSPGLAGVNTQYF | TGTGCCAGCAGCCCAGGACTAGCGGGGGTTAATACGCAGTATTTT | TRBV7-2 | TRBD2 | TRBJ2-3 | few
CASSALAGGITGELFF | TGTGCCAGTAGTGCCCTAGCGGGGGGCATCACCGGAGAGCTGTTTTTT | TRBV19 | TRBD2 | TRBJ2-2 | .
CASSLQGRSSWNEQFF | TGTGCCAGCAGCCTCCAGGGGCGGAGTTCCTGGAATGAGCAGTTCTTC | TRBV11-1 | . | TRBJ2-1 | .
CASSGDRNQPQHF | TGTGCCAGTAGTGGGGACAGGAATCAGCCCCAGCATTTT | TRBV19 | TRBD1 | TRBJ1-5 | once
CASSPPGQGHEKLFF | TGTGCCAGCTCACCGCCGGGACAGGGGCATGAAAAACTGTTTTTT | TRBV18 | TRBD1 | TRBJ1-4 | .
CASSYPGDSEAFF | TGTGCCAGCAGTTACCCGGGGGACAGCGAAGCTTTCTTT | TRBV6-4 | TRBD1 | TRBJ1-1 | .
CASSSIGGNTEAFF | TGTGCCAGCAGCTCGATCGGTGGGAACACTGAAGCTTTCTTT | TRBV6-6 | . | TRBJ1-1 | .
CASSTTAADGEKLFF | TGTGCCAGCAGCACGACGGCCGCGGATGGGGAAAAACTGTTTTTT | TRBV9 | . | TRBJ1-4 | .
CASSLAVASGGADTQYF | TGTGCCAGCAGCTTAGCGGTCGCTAGCGGGGGGGCAGATACGCAGTATTTT | TRBV7-8 | TRBD2 | TRBJ2-3 | .
CASSLEARVGSPLHF | TGCGCCAGCAGCTTGGAGGCCAGGGTAGGATCACCCCTCCACTTT | TRBV5-1 | . | TRBJ1-6 | .
CATSSRSGGDTGELFF | TGTGCCACCAGCAGTCGGTCGGGGGGGGACACCGGGGAGCTGTTTTTT | TRBV15 | TRBD2 | TRBJ2-2 | .
CASSEMEGTNEKLFF | TGTGCCAGCAGTGAAATGGAGGGCACTAATGAAAAACTGTTTTTT | TRBV2 | . | TRBJ1-4 | once
CASSYPTGYEQYF | TGTGCCAGCAGTTACCCGACAGGATACGAGCAGTACTTC | TRBV6-6 | . | TRBJ2-7 | .
CASSHPVRAHEQYF | TGTGCCAGCAGCCACCCCGTCAGGGCCCACGAGCAGTACTTC | TRBV7-2 | . | TRBJ2-7 | .
CASRPIRGTTGELFF | TGTGCCAGCAGGCCTATCAGGGGAACAACCGGGGAGCTGTTTTTT | TRBV11-2 | . | TRBJ2-2 | .
CASSLGQEYGYTF | TGCGCCAGCAGCTTGGGACAGGAGTATGGCTACACCTTC | TRBV5-1 | . | TRBJ1-2 | once
CASSLGQVAHEQYF | TGTGCCAGCAGCCTTGGACAGGTTGCCCACGAGCAGTACTTC | TRBV7-2 | TRBD1 | TRBJ2-7 | few
CASSIDWSSYNEQFF | TGTGCCAGCAGCATCGACTGGAGCTCCTACAATGAGCAGTTCTTC | TRBV5-4 | . | TRBJ2-1 | .
CAISESTGGTYNEQFF | TGTGCCATCAGTGAGTCGACCGGGGGAACTTACAATGAGCAGTTCTTC | TRBV10-3 | . | TRBJ2-1 | .
CASNRGRVSDSPLHF | TGTGCCAGCAACAGGGGGCGGGTCTCCGATTCACCCCTCCACTTT | TRBV6-5 | TRBD1 | TRBJ1-6 | .
CASPMAIFSLHYGYTF | TGCGCCAGCCCGATGGCCATTTTTAGCTTACACTATGGCTACACCTTC | TRBV5-1 | . | TRBJ1-2 | few
CASSLRLDSYNEQFF | TGTGCCAGCAGCCTACGACTGGATTCTTACAATGAGCAGTTCTTC | TRBV11-3 | . | TRBJ2-1 | .
CASSPSGLRSYEQYF | TGTGCCAGCAGTCCCTCGGGACTCCGCTCCTACGAGCAGTACTTC | TRBV28 | . | TRBJ2-7 | once
CAWGFGGQPQHF | TGTGCCTGGGGTTTCGGGGGTCAGCCCCAGCATTTT | TRBV30 | . | TRBJ1-5 | few
CASSRDLGSYEQYF | TGTGCCAGCAGTCGGGACTTGGGCTCCTACGAGCAGTACTTC | TRBV6-1 | . | TRBJ2-7 | .
CASSRDRESPYEQYF | TGTGCCAGCAGTAGGGACAGGGAAAGTCCCTACGAGCAGTACTTC | TRBV2 | TRBD1 | TRBJ2-7 | .
CASSPERGGTDGYTF | TGCGCCAGCAGCCCAGAACGGGGGGGAACGGATGGCTACACCTTC | TRBV5-1 | . | TRBJ1-2 | .
CASSSLIAGGLHEQFF | TGTGCCAGCAGCTCCCTAATAGCGGGGGGGCTCCATGAGCAGTTCTTC | TRBV7-3 | TRBD2 | TRBJ2-1 | .
CASSLVLRGMSYEQYF | TGTGCCAGCAGCTTAGTGTTACGGGGAATGTCCTACGAGCAGTACTTC | TRBV7-2 | . | TRBJ2-7 | .
CASSPGQIYGYTF | TGTGCCAGCTCACCCGGACAGATCTATGGCTACACCTTC | TRBV18 | . | TRBJ1-2 | .
CASSRDSYNEQFF | TGTGCCAGCAGTAGAGACAGCTACAATGAGCAGTTCTTC | TRBV6-1 | . | TRBJ2-1 | .
CASGLVPTGSEQFF | TGTGCTAGTGGTTTGGTTCCTACGGGGAGTGAGCAGTTCTTC | TRBV12-5 | . | TRBJ2-1 | .
CASSARQGFYEQYF | TGTGCCAGCTCAGCCCGACAGGGATTTTACGAGCAGTACTTC | TRBV18 | TRBD1 | TRBJ2-7 | .
CASNRRDYIYEQYF | TGTGCCAGCAATCGCCGGGACTACATCTACGAGCAGTACTTC | TRBV6-1 | TRBD2 | TRBJ2-7 | .
CASSLSQEGYEQYF | TGTGCCAGCAGCTTAAGCCAGGAAGGATACGAGCAGTACTTC | TRBV7-9 | . | TRBJ2-7 | .
CSVEVDRATEAFF | TGCAGCGTTGAAGTTGACAGGGCCACTGAAGCTTTCTTT | TRBV29-1 | TRBD1 | TRBJ1-1 | once
CASSPHRGYGYTF | TGTGCCAGCAGTCCCCACCGGGGCTATGGCTACACCTTC | TRBV27 | . | TRBJ1-2 | .
CASSELRGSPHEQFF | TGTGCCAGCAGTGAATTACGCGGGAGCCCCCATGAGCAGTTCTTC | TRBV6-1 | TRBD2 | TRBJ2-1 | .
CASSEPETLIIGGEQYF | TGTGCCAGCAGTGAACCAGAGACACTTATAATTGGAGGAGAGCAGTACTTC | TRBV6-1 | . | TRBJ2-7 | .
CASSQVLFSPQHF | TGCGCCAGCAGCCAAGTTCTTTTCTCGCCCCAGCATTTT | TRBV4-1 | . | TRBJ1-5 | few
CAQRGLGGYTF | TGTGCCCAGCGAGGCCTTGGGGGCTACACCTTC | TRBV2 | . | TRBJ1-2 | .
CASSLAISGVFNEQFF | TGTGCCAGCAGCTTAGCGATTAGCGGGGTTTTCAATGAGCAGTTCTTC | TRBV7-8 | TRBD2 | TRBJ2-1 | .
CAWSPQGKNTEAFF | TGTGCCTGGAGTCCACAGGGAAAGAACACTGAAGCTTTCTTT | TRBV30 | . | TRBJ1-1 | .
CASSTSGGATYEQYF | TGTGCCAGCAGTACTAGCGGGGGGGCAACCTACGAGCAGTACTTC | TRBV7-2 | TRBD2 | TRBJ2-7 | .
CASSQLYQETQYF | TGTGCCAGCTCACAGCTGTACCAAGAGACCCAGTACTTC | TRBV18 | . | TRBJ2-5 | .
CASSFAGRDEQFF | TGTGCCAGCAGTTTCGCTGGTCGGGATGAGCAGTTCTTC | TRBV28 | . | TRBJ2-1 | few
CASSLRGSNYGYTF | TGTGCCAGCAGCCTCAGGGGCTCGAACTATGGCTACACCTTC | TRBV9 | . | TRBJ1-2 | .
CASAIAEDSYEQYF | TGTGCCAGCGCGATCGCGGAAGACTCCTACGAGCAGTACTTC | TRBV28 | . | TRBJ2-7 | .